This T cell receptor (beta chain) was documented in a study of shared clonotypes between healthy human individuals. Germline V CDR1 and CDR2: SEHNR, FQNEAQ (reference sequence). The CDR3 runs 15 residues. V gave up 2 bases and J gave up 2 bases, with 11 bases separating them. Over several immunoSEQ plates, each subset's genomic DNA was distributed in even portions. The data were produced by immunoSEQ multiplex PCR, yet TCRdb's version contains in-frame clones alone and is incomplete. The sample lists nearly 750,000 clones, over 55% occurring once. The rearrangement joins TRBV7-9 to TRBJ2-3; D unresolved. The TCR was taken from a woman aged 25-40 years in good health. The sequencing input was memory CD4+ T cells sorted from blood. Subset noted: CD45RA-negative fraction. The CDR3 sequence: CASSLIGVPTDTQYF. CDR3 coding DNA: TGTGCCAGCAGCTTAATTGGAGTCCCCACAGATACGCAGTATTTT.